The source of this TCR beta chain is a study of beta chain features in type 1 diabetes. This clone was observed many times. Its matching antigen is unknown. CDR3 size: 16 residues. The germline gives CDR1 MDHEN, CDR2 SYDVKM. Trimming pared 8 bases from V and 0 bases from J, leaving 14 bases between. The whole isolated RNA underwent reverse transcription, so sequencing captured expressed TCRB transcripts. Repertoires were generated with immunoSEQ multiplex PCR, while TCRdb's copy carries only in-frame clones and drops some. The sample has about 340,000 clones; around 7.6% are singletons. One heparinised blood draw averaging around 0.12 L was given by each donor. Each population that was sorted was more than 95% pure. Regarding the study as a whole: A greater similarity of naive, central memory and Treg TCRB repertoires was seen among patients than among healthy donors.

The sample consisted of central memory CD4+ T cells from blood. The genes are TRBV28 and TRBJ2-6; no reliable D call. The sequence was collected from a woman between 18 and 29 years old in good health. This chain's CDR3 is CASRAYGGSGANVLTF. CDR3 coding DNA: TGTGCCAGCCGTGCTTACGGTGGCTCTGGGGCCAACGTCCTGACTTTC.